Listed below are T cell receptor beta chains from one sample, sequenced in a study of cytomegalovirus exposure and HLA in healthy donors. Libraries were prepared by immunoSEQ multiplex PCR; TCRdb keeps only in-frame clonotypes and omits some of them. Among about 190,000 clones listed, over 75% were seen once. Material: PBMCs. The receptors shown here come from a man between 40 and 49 years old in good health and CMV-seropositive. Both conserved end residues are part of each CDR3. Each record gives: CDR3 protein, CDR3 DNA, D gene, V gene, J gene, clone size, CDR3 length. The D gene is left open where the match is weak. A clone size is listed for some rows: how often the clone was seen (once, few, many), or a class if it is expanded.

CASSEQGSGTDTQYF	TGTGCCAGCAGTGAACAGGGTTCGGGCACAGATACGCAGTATTTT	.	TRBV2	TRBJ2-3	.	15
CASRGTASFQETQYF	TGTGCCAGCAGGGGCACAGCTAGCTTCCAAGAGACCCAGTACTTC	.	TRBV28	TRBJ2-5	.	15
CASSLLRGGNTEAFF	TGTGCCAGCAGTTTACTGCGGGGTGGGAACACTGAAGCTTTCTTT	.	TRBV28	TRBJ1-1	.	15
CASSLEQFSGNTIYF	TGTGCCAGCAGCTTGGAACAGTTCTCTGGAAACACCATATATTTT	.	TRBV5-8	TRBJ1-3	.	15
CATYNGGSYEQYF	TGTGCCACCTATAACGGGGGGTCCTACGAGCAGTACTTC	TRBD2	TRBV19	TRBJ2-7	once	13
CASSGVLPNEKLFF	TGTGCCAGCAGCGGAGTCCTACCCAACGAAAAACTGTTTTTT	.	TRBV7-9	TRBJ1-4	.	14
CASSQDETSGRTQLSSYNEQFF	TGTGCCAGCAGCCAAGATGAGACTAGCGGACGGACACAACTCAGCTCCTACAATGAGCAGTTCTTC	TRBD2	TRBV4-2	TRBJ2-1	.	22
CASSSGQELRHYEQYF	TGCGCCAGCAGCTCGGGACAGGAGCTAAGACATTACGAGCAGTACTTC	TRBD1	TRBV5-1	TRBJ2-7	few	16
CASSASGGATEQYF	TGTGCCAGCAGCGCTAGCGGGGGGGCAACCGAGCAGTACTTC	TRBD2	TRBV9	TRBJ2-7	.	14
CASSYSRNTEAFF	TGTGCCAGCAGTTACTCTCGGAACACTGAAGCTTTCTTT	.	TRBV6-5	TRBJ1-1	few	13
CASSRGGADTQYF	TGCGCCAGCAGTCGGGGGGGCGCAGATACGCAGTATTTT	TRBD2	TRBV10-1	TRBJ2-3	once	13
CASSTDSSYNSPLHF	TGTGCCAGCAGCACGGACAGCTCCTATAATTCACCCCTCCACTTT	.	TRBV7-3	TRBJ1-6	.	15